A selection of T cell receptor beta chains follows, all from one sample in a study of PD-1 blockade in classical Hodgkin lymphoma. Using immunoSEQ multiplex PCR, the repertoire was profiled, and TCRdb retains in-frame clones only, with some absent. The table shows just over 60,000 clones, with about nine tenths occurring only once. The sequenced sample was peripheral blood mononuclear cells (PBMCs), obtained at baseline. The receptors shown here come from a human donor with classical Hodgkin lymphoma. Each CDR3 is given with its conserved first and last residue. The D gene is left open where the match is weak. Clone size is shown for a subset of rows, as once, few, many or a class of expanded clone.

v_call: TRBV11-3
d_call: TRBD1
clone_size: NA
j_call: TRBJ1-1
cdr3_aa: CASSLGDSHTEAFF
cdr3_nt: TGTGCCAGCAGCCTCGGGGACAGTCACACTGAAGCTTTCTTT

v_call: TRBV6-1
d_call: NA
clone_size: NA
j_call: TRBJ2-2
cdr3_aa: CASTSNTGELFF
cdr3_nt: TGTGCCAGCACTTCCAACACCGGGGAGCTGTTTTTT

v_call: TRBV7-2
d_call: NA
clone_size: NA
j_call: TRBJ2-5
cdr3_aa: CASSLSLQETQYF
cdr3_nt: TGTGCCAGCAGCCTTAGTCTTCAAGAGACCCAGTACTTC

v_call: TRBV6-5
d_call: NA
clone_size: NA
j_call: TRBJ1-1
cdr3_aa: CASRETRVWSAEAFF
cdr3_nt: TGTGCCAGCAGGGAAACTAGGGTTTGGTCAGCTGAAGCTTTCTTT

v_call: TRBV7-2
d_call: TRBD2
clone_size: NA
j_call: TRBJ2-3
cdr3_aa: CASSSSSGGTYTQYF
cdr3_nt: TGTGCCAGCAGCTCTTCTAGCGGGGGGACGTATACGCAGTATTTT

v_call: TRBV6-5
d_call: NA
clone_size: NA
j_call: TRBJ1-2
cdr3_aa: CASPMVGSEYGYTF
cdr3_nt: TGTGCCAGCCCAATGGTCGGGTCAGAGTATGGCTACACCTTC

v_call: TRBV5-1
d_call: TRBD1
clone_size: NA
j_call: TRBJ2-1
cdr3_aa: CASHLQGSNEQFF
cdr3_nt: TGCGCCAGCCATTTACAGGGGTCCAATGAGCAGTTCTTC

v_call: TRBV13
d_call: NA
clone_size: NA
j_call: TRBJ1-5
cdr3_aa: CASSSRGESLGKPQHF
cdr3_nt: TGTGCCAGCAGCTCGCGGGGGGAGTCCCTGGGGAAGCCCCAGCATTTT

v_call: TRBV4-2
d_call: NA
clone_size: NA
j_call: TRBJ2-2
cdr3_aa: CASSRGRVNTGELFF
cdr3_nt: TGTGCCAGCAGCCGCGGGCGCGTGAACACCGGGGAGCTGTTTTTT

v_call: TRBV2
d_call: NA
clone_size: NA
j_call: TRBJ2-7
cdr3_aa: CASSVTAGETYEQYF
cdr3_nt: TGTGCCAGCAGTGTAACGGCAGGGGAGACCTACGAGCAGTACTTC

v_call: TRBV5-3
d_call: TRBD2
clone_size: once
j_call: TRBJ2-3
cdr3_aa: CARSLDGGGWSDTQYF
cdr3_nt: TGTGCCAGAAGCTTGGACGGCGGGGGGTGGTCAGATACGCAGTATTTT